This TCR beta chain was recorded in a study of cytomegalovirus exposure and HLA in healthy donors. Findings of the study overall: Researchers counted approximately 160 TCR beta chains as cytomegalovirus-associated. The classifier was said to identify cytomegalovirus status with high specificity and sensitivity.

Sequenced by immunoSEQ multiplex PCR; TCRdb stores in-frame clones only, minus some. The data hold about 44,000 clones, with approximately 93% observed a single time. The CDR3 spans 15 residues. The germline V gene has CDR1 SGHNT and CDR2 YYREEE (reference sequence). V was clipped by 4 bases and J by 0 bases, with 13 bases between them. The donors formed part of the roughly 120-subject validation cohort, distinct from the roughly 730-subject first cohort. A note on this clone: Its antigen is unknown.

V and J are TRBV5-4 and TRBJ1-1, with a possible D match to TRBD1 (5 bases). This TCR derives from a woman between 18 and 29 years old in good health and CMV-seronegative. Input material: PBMCs. CDR3 sequence (DNA): TGTGCCAGCAGCACTGGGACTGCCATGAACACTGAAGCTTTCTTT. Protein: CASSTGTAMNTEAFF. Based on the CDR3 plus reference TRBV5-4 and TRBJ1-1, the full variable domain is ETGVTQSPTHLIKTRGQQVTLRCSSQSGHNTVSWYQQALGQGPQFIFQYYREEENGRGNFPPRFSGLQFPNYSSELNVNALELDDSALYLCASSTGTAMNTEAFFGQGTRLTVV.